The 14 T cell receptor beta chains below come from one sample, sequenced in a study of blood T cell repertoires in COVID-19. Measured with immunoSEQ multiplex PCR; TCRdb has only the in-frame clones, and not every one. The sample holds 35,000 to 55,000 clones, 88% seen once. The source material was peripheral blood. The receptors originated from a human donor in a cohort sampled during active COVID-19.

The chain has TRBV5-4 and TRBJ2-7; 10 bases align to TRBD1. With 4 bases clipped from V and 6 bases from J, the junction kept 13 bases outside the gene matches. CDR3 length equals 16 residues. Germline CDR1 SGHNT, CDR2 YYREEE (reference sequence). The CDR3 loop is CASSPMGQGRSGEQYF. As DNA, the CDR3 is TGTGCCAGCAGCCCTATGGGACAGGGGAGGTCGGGCGAGCAGTACTTC.

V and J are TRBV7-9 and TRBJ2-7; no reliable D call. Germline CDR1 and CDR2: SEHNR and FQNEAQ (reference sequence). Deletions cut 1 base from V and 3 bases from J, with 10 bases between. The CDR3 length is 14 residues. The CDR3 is CASSLVGANYEQYF. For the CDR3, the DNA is TGTGCCAGCAGCTTAGTAGGAGCTAACTACGAGCAGTACTTC.

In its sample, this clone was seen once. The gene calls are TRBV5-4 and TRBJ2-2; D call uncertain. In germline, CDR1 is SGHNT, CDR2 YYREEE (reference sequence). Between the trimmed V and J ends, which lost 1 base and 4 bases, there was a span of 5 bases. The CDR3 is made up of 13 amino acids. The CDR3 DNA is TGTGCCAGCAGCTTGATCGTCACCGGGGAGCTGTTTTTT. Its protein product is CASSLIVTGELFF.

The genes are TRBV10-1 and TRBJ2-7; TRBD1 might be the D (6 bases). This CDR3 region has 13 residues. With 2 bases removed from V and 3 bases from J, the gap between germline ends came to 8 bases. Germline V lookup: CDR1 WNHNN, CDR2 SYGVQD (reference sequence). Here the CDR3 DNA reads TGCGCCAGCAGTGAGGGGGGCGGCTACGAGCAGTACTTC. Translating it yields CASSEGGGYEQYF.

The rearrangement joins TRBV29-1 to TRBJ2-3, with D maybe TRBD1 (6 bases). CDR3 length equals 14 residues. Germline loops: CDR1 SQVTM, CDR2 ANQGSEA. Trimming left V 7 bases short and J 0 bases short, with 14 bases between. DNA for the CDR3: TGCAGCGCGAAACAGGGTGGGAGCACAGATACGCAGTATTTT. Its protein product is CSAKQGGSTDTQYF.

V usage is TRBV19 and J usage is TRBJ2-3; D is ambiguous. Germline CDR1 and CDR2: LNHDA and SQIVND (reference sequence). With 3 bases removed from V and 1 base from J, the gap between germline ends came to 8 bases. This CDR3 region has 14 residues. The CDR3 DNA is TGTGCCAGTAGTATCGGCCAGGGCACAGATACGCAGTATTTT. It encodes CASSIGQGTDTQYF.

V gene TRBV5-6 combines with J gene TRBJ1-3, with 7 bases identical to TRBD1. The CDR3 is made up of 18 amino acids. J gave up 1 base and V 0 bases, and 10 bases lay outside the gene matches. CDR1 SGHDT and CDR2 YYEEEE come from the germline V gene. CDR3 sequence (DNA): TGTGCCAGCAGCTTGGATGCCCGACAGGGTTGGTCTGGAAACACCATATATTTT. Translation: CASSLDARQGWSGNTIYF.

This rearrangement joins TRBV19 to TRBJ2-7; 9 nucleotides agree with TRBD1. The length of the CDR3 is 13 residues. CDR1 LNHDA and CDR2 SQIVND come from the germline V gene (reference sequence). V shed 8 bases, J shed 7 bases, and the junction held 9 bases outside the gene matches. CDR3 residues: CASSPDRGREQYF. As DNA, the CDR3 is TGTGCCAGTTCACCGGACAGGGGAAGAGAGCAGTACTTC.

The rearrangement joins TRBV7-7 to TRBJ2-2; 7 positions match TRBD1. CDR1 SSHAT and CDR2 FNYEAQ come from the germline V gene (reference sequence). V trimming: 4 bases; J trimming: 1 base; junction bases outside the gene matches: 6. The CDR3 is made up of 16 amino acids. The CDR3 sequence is CASSSDRTGNTGELFF. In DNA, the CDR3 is TGTGCCAGCAGCTCCGACAGGACAGGGAACACCGGGGAGCTGTTTTTT.

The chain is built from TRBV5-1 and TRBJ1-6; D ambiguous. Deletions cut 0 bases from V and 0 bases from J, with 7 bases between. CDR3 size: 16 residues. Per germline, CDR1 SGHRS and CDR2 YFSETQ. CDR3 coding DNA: TGCGCCAGCAGCTTGGGGGCAGTCTCCTATAATTCACCCCTCCACTTT. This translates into CASSLGAVSYNSPLHF.

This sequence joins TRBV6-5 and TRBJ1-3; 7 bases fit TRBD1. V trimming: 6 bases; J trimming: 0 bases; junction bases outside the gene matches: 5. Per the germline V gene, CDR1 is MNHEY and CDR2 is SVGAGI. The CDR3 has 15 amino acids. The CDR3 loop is CASRTQGLSGNTIYF. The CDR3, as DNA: TGTGCCAGCAGGACACAGGGGCTCTCTGGAAACACCATATATTTT.

The CDR3 sequence: CASSVGQGYEQYF. The CDR3 coding sequence is TGTGCCAGCAGTGTTGGACAGGGCTACGAGCAGTACTTC. The chain employs TRBV2 and TRBJ2-7, with 8 bases identical to TRBD1. This CDR3 comprises 13 residues. The ends lost 4 bases at V and 3 bases at J; junction bases unmatched: 2. Germline-derived CDR1 and CDR2 are SNHLY and FYNNEI.

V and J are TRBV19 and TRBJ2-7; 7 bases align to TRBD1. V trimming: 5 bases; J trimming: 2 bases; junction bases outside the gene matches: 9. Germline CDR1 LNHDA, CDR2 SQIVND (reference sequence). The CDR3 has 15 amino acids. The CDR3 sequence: CASSVTWGQTYEQYF. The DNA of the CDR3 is TGTGCCAGTAGTGTCACATGGGGACAGACCTACGAGCAGTACTTC.

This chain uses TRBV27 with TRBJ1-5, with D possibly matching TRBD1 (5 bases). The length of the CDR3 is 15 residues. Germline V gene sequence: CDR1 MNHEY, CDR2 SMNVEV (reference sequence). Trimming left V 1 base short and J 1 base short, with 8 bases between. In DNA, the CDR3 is TGTGCCAGCAGTTTATTCCGACAGAGCAATCAGCCCCAGCATTTT. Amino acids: CASSLFRQSNQPQHF.